This T cell receptor beta chain is from a study of blood T cell repertoires in COVID-19. Study context: The United States, Italy and Spain were the sources of the acute and convalescent COVID-19 samples.

Original data processing: Scientists estimated how many nucleated cells there were by amplifying reference gene primers. Profiling relied on immunoSEQ multiplex PCR, and the TCRdb table lists in-frame clones only, not all of them. D and trimming were read from the DNA, whereas the V and J calls and clone size are those reported in that table. The sample holds about 80,000 clones, around 82% seen once. The germline V gene encodes CDR1 LGHDT and CDR2 YNNKEL (reference sequence). This CDR3 spans 18 amino acids. The V and J ends lost 3 bases and 2 bases respectively, with 21 bases between them. J is TRBJ2-3 and V is TRBV3-1 (or the pseudogene TRBV3-2), with a tentative D call TRBD1 (6 bases). This TCR was sampled from a human donor in a cohort sampled during active COVID-19. Sequencing was done on a sample of peripheral blood. The CDR3 is CASSQYRDPGSITDTQYF. CDR3 DNA sequence: TGTGCCAGCAGCCAGTACAGGGACCCAGGGTCAATCACAGATACGCAGTATTTT.